Following are 24 T cell receptor beta chains from one sample sequenced in a study of shared clonotypes between healthy human individuals. Assay: immunoSEQ multiplex PCR; the TCRdb copy retains only in-frame clones and omits some. This repertoire shows some 2,000,000 clones, 90% to 97% found once; its top ten account for more than 0.1%. The sequencing input was naive CD4+ T cells sorted from blood. This sample's subset: CD45RA+ positively selected. The source of these receptors is a man between 18 and 29 years old in good health.

This clone was found once. At one end, the junction sequence differs from germline, possibly due to a read error. The chain uses TRBV6-6 and TRBJ2-5, with a tentative D call TRBD2 (6 bases). Germline V lookup: CDR1 MNHNY, CDR2 SVGAGI (reference sequence). The CDR3 is 14 residues long. CDR3: CASSYSRLVLVGHF. As DNA, the CDR3 is TGTGCCAGCAGTTACTCGCGACTAGTTCTGGTCGGTCACTTC.

This chain uses TRBV6-5 with TRBJ2-7; weak D call: TRBD2 (5 bases). This CDR3 comprises 12 residues. The V end lost 2 bases, the J end lost 7 bases, and 9 bases lay between the germline ends. Germline V lookup: CDR1 MNHEY, CDR2 SVGAGI. CDR3 residues: CASSYVRGEQYF. The CDR3, as DNA: TGTGCCAGCAGTTACGTCCGGGGAGAGCAGTACTTC.

The gene calls are TRBV7-3 and TRBJ2-7; TRBD2 agrees at 12 bases. Trimming removed 3 bases from V and 1 base from J; junction bases left unmatched: 1. Germline CDR1 reads SGHTA; CDR2 reads FQGTGA. The CDR3 totals 15 residues. The DNA of the CDR3 is TGTGCCAGCAGCTTCGGACTAGCGGGGTCCTACGAGCAGTACTTC. As protein: CASSFGLAGSYEQYF.

The rearrangement joins TRBV18 to TRBJ1-6; TRBD1 matches at 8 bases. Losses at the gene ends were 1 base for V and 6 bases for J; bases not matched to a gene: 2. Germline CDR1 is KGHSH and CDR2 is LQKENI. The CDR3 length is 15 residues. The CDR3 is CASSPQTGGNSPLHF. Here the CDR3 DNA reads TGTGCCAGCTCACCACAAACAGGGGGTAATTCACCCCTCCACTTT.

The V gene is TRBV10-1, the J gene TRBJ1-1; D is unclear. CDR1 is WNHNN, CDR2 SYGVQD, per germline (reference sequence). This CDR3 is 13 amino acids long. Between the trimmed V and J ends, which lost 6 bases and 2 bases, there was a span of 10 bases. The CDR3 DNA is TGCGCCAGCAGAGAGCTTAGAAACACTGAAGCTTTCTTT. It is translated as CASRELRNTEAFF.

The chain employs TRBV11-3 and TRBJ2-1; D is possibly TRBD1 (6 bases). The V and J ends lost 5 bases and 2 bases respectively, with 16 bases between them. Germline values: CDR1 SGHNT, CDR2 YENEEA. CDR3 length: 16 residues. Here the CDR3 reads CASSGKQGNPYNEQFF. In DNA, the CDR3 is TGTGCCAGCAGCGGGAAACAGGGAAACCCCTACAATGAGCAGTTCTTC. Full variable domain (missing parts from reference TRBV11-3 and TRBJ2-1): EAGVVQSPRYKIIEKKQPVAFWCNPISGHNTLYWYLQNLGQGPELLIRYENEEAVDDSQLPKDRFSAERLKGVDSTLKIQPAELGDSAVYLCASSGKQGNPYNEQFFGPGTRLTVL.

This clone was picked up one time. The chain joins TRBV19 to TRBJ1-5, with 7 positions matching TRBD1. The trim removed 8 bases at V and 5 bases at J, leaving 12 bases unmatched. CDR1 and CDR2 (germline): LNHDA, SQIVND (reference sequence). This CDR3 comprises 15 residues. CDR3 amino acids: CASRETGLGDQPQHF. The CDR3 DNA follows: TGTGCCAGTCGTGAGACAGGGCTAGGCGATCAGCCCCAGCATTTT.

As concerns this clone: Germline and junction disagree at one end, which may indicate a read error. This sequence joins TRBV7-7 and TRBJ2-5; 9 bases agree with TRBD1. Per the germline V gene, CDR1 is SSHAT and CDR2 is FNYEAQ (reference sequence). The CDR3 runs to 15 residues. CDR3 sequence: CASSLGDRDQETQYF. CDR3 sequence (DNA): TGTGCTAGCAGCTTAGGGGACAGGGACCAAGAGACCCAGTACTTC.

J is TRBJ1-3 and V is TRBV29-1; possibly TRBD1 for D (5 bases). In germline, CDR1 is SQVTM, CDR2 ANQGSEA. Trimming left V 3 bases short and J 4 bases short, with 13 bases between. This CDR3 is built from 14 residues. The CDR3 loop is CSVEAGDPGNTIYF. CDR3 DNA sequence: TGCAGCGTTGAGGCCGGGGACCCGGGAAACACCATATATTTT.

This chain joins TRBV9 and TRBJ1-1, with 9 bases that match TRBD1. The CDR3 loop spans 14 amino acids. CDR1 and CDR2 from the germline V gene are SGDLS and YYNGEE. With 4 bases clipped from V and 9 bases from J, the junction kept 10 bases outside the gene matches. CDR3 loop: CASSPIYRGQKAFF. CDR3 nucleotide sequence: TGTGCCAGCAGCCCCATCTACAGGGGGCAAAAAGCTTTCTTT.

The V call is TRBV10-2, the J call TRBJ2-5; TRBD2 is a possible D gene (5 bases). The CDR3 sequence is 13 residues long. Between the trimmed V and J ends, which lost 6 bases and 5 bases, there was a span of 13 bases. Germline V gene lookup returns CDR1 WSHSY and CDR2 SAAADI. Here the CDR3 DNA reads TGCGCCAGCAGGGACCCGGGGAGCGAGACCCAGTACTTC. Residues: CASRDPGSETQYF.

J is TRBJ2-3 and V is TRBV6-5; weak D call: TRBD2 (6 bases). The length of the CDR3 is 14 residues. Trimming removed 7 bases at V and 2 bases at J, with 13 bases between. The germline CDR1 and CDR2 sequences are MNHEY and SVGAGI. The CDR3 region is CASTRGGLTDTQYF. CDR3 nucleotide sequence: TGTGCCAGCACCCGGGGAGGCCTCACAGATACGCAGTATTTT.

The chain joins TRBV6-1 to TRBJ1-3; D is possibly TRBD1 (5 bases). Between the trimmed V and J ends, which lost 7 bases and 4 bases, there was a span of 17 bases. CDR3 length: 15 residues. From germline, CDR1 is MNHNS and CDR2 SASEGT. The CDR3 spells CASIFRVRAGNTIYF. Here the CDR3 DNA reads TGTGCCAGCATCTTCAGGGTGCGGGCAGGAAACACCATATATTTT.

The chain recombines TRBV6-6 with TRBJ2-7; TRBD1 aligns across 12 bases. The CDR3 loop spans 16 amino acids. V dropped 9 bases and J dropped 6; count of bases not matched to a gene: 15. Germline lookup yields CDR1 MNHNY and CDR2 SVGAGI (reference sequence). DNA of the CDR3: TGTGCCAGTAGATTGTTAGTGGGACAGGGGGCAAGCGAGCAGTACTTC. This translates into CASRLLVGQGASEQYF.

This chain links TRBV30 with TRBJ1-1; no definite D call. CDR1 GTSNPN and CDR2 SVGIG come from the germline V gene (reference sequence). CDR3 length equals 11 residues. V was pared by 6 bases and J by 0 bases, with 5 bases between. CDR3 nucleotides: TGTGCCTGCGCCGTGAACACTGAAGCTTTCTTT. The encoded protein is CACAVNTEAFF.

The chain has TRBV19 and TRBJ2-7; no firm D call. CDR1 is LNHDA and CDR2 is SQIVND in the germline V gene (reference sequence). The ends were cut back, 3 bases at V and 0 bases at J, with 9 bases in the middle. The CDR3 is 14 amino acids. The CDR3 bases are TGTGCCAGTAGTATTCGGGCAGACTCCTACGAGCAGTACTTC. This sequence encodes CASSIRADSYEQYF.

V and J are TRBV6-1 and TRBJ2-1, with 9 bases fitting TRBD2. The V and J ends lost 0 bases and 5 bases, in that order; junction bases with no gene match: 8. Germline V lookup: CDR1 MNHNS, CDR2 SASEGT. The CDR3 has 17 residues. CDR3 loop: CASSEALAGPINNEQFF. The CDR3 DNA sequence: TGTGCCAGCAGTGAAGCTCTAGCGGGACCCATAAACAATGAGCAGTTCTTC.

V is TRBV18 and J is TRBJ2-7, with 10 bases lining up with TRBD1. Germline loops: CDR1 KGHSH, CDR2 LQKENI. This CDR3 has 14 amino acids. Losses at the gene ends were 3 bases for V and 5 bases for J; bases not matched to a gene: 4. The CDR3 DNA reads as TGTGCCAGCTCACCCGGGACAGGGGTTCACGAGCAGTACTTC. It specifies CASSPGTGVHEQYF.

V gene TRBV11-2 combines with J gene TRBJ1-4; D is perhaps TRBD1 (6 bases). The CDR3 covers 13 residues. CDR1 and CDR2 from the germline V gene are SGHAT and FQNNGV. The V end was cut by 4 bases, the J end by 14 bases, with 17 bases between. CDR3 loop: CASSSSSGTILFF. The CDR3 DNA sequence: TGTGCCAGCAGCTCGAGCTCCGGGACAATTCTGTTTTTT.

The chain employs TRBV9 and TRBJ2-2; D could derive from TRBD1 or TRBD2 (5 bases each). V dropped 2 bases and J dropped 6 bases, with 11 bases sitting between them. The CDR3 contains 14 residues. The germline gives CDR1 SGDLS, CDR2 YYNGEE. The CDR3 sequence is CASSVLGESGELFF. The CDR3 nucleotides read TGTGCCAGCAGCGTTTTAGGGGAGTCCGGGGAGCTGTTTTTT. The full variable domain, in which reference TRBV9 and TRBJ2-2 provide the parts outside the CDR3, is DSGVTQTPKHLITATGQRVTLRCSPRSGDLSVYWYQQSLDQGLQFLIQYYNGEERAKGNILERFSAQQFPDLHSELNLSSLELGDSALYFCASSVLGESGELFFGEGSRLTVL.

The J gene is TRBJ2-7, the V gene TRBV28, with 7 bases matching TRBD1. The germline V gene encodes CDR1 MDHEN and CDR2 SYDVKM. This CDR3 is 15 amino acids long. Trimming at V came to 6 bases and at J to 1 base, leaving 9 bases not matched to a gene. CDR3 bases: TGTGCCAGCAGGAAACCACAGGGGTTTTCCTACGAGCAGTACTTC. Its translation: CASRKPQGFSYEQYF.

This sequence joins TRBV30 and TRBJ1-6; D is uncertain. V lost 5 bases and J 11 bases, leaving 13 bases between the germline ends. Germline V gives CDR1 GTSNPN, CDR2 SVGIG (reference sequence). The CDR3 is made up of 12 amino acids. The DNA for the CDR3 is TGTGCCTGGGGCTCTGTCGTGACACCCCTCCACTTT. Protein: CAWGSVVTPLHF.

The rearrangement links TRBV5-1 to TRBJ1-2, with D possibly matching TRBD1 (6 bases). The CDR3 sequence is 14 residues long. Trimming took off 5 bases at V and 7 bases at J, with 18 bases between the two ends. Per germline, CDR1 SGHRS and CDR2 YFSETQ. The CDR3 sequence: CASSSMGLGAGYTF. The CDR3, as DNA: TGCGCCAGCAGTTCCATGGGCTTGGGGGCTGGCTACACCTTC.

The chain couples TRBV9 to TRBJ2-1; 8 bases fit TRBD2. After removal of 3 bases from V and 0 bases from J, the junction contained 2 bases not matched to a gene. The CDR3 extends over 15 amino acids. CDR1 is SGDLS and CDR2 is YYNGEE in the germline V gene. The CDR3 DNA sequence: TGTGCCAGCAGCGGTAGCGGGATCTCCTACAATGAGCAGTTCTTC. This gives the protein CASSGSGISYNEQFF.